This entry lists 4 T cell receptor beta chains sequenced from one sample in a study of blood T cell repertoires in COVID-19. Profiling relied on immunoSEQ multiplex PCR, and the TCRdb table lists in-frame clones only, not all of them. This repertoire shows under 65,000 clones, roughly 90% found once; its top ten account for roughly 2.3%. Sample: peripheral blood. Source of these receptors: a human donor in a cohort sampled during active COVID-19.

The V call is TRBV7-9, the J call TRBJ2-1; TRBD2 aligns across 9 bases. Germline V gives CDR1 SEHNR, CDR2 FQNEAQ (reference sequence). CDR3 length equals 16 residues. The J segment lost 8 bases and the V segment lost 2 bases, leaving 10 bases of the junction unmatched. The CDR3 loop is CASSLSWRGGGDEQFF. The CDR3 region has the DNA TGTGCCAGCAGCTTAAGTTGGCGGGGGGGCGGAGATGAGCAGTTCTTC.

Only a few counts were recorded for this clone. V gene TRBV19 combines with J gene TRBJ2-7; 7 bases are a match to TRBD1. Germline values: CDR1 LNHDA, CDR2 SQIVND (reference sequence). The trim removed 1 base at V and 3 bases at J, leaving 3 bases unmatched. The CDR3 has 14 residues. The CDR3 is CASSIGRQGYEQYF. The DNA for the CDR3 is TGTGCCAGTAGTATAGGCCGACAGGGCTACGAGCAGTACTTC.

The V and J genes are TRBV5-1 and TRBJ2-1; D unresolved. Germline V gives CDR1 SGHRS, CDR2 YFSETQ. V shed 0 bases and J shed 2 bases, with 9 bases lying between them. The CDR3 consists of 15 residues. The chain's CDR3 is CASSLVGSTYNEQFF. DNA of the CDR3: TGCGCCAGCAGCTTGGTTGGTAGTACCTACAATGAGCAGTTCTTC.

The CDR3 region is CASSLGRARESGNTIYF. CDR3 DNA: TGTGCCAGCAGCTTAGGGCGGGCGCGAGAGTCTGGAAACACCATATATTTT. This chain uses TRBV7-8 with TRBJ1-3, with D unclear. V was trimmed by 1 base and J by 1 base, leaving 14 bases between them. The CDR3 totals 17 residues. Looked up from germline, CDR1 is SGHVS and CDR2 is FQNEAQ.